This TCR beta chain is from a study of T-cell memory formation after mild COVID-19. In the study overall: Largely donor-specific sequence clusters came from a couple of donors. General observations from the study: Among CD4+ contracting clones, most were CM and EM, and CD8+ ones EMRA. Clones contracting over day 15 to 85 were CD4/CD8 balanced, with later expanders leaning CD4+.

MiXCR, applied by TCRdb to the 5' RACE reads, yields one record per CDR3 protein. In the table there are under 450,000 distinct CDR3 sequences, about 22% of which are singletons. This clonotype turned up a few times. The target antigen is unknown. CDR1 is LGHNA and CDR2 is YSLEER in the germline V gene. CDR3 length: 15 amino acids. Trimming removed 0 bases from V and 3 bases from J, with 11 bases in between. What was sequenced was PBMCs or a T cell subset sorted from them (not recorded which). This clonotype was sampled from an adult woman who had mild COVID-19 (a few samples of this study predate the infection). Cell type and time point are not known. V and J are TRBV4-3 and TRBJ1-1; D uncertain. CDR3 nucleotide sequence: TGCGCCAGCAGCCAAGATCAGATCGAATACACTGAAGCTTTCTTT. This gives the protein CASSQDQIEYTEAFF.